The clone carrying this T cell receptor (beta chain) came up a few times. These data are taken from a study of blood T cell repertoires in COVID-19. Study overall: Italy, Spain and the United States were the sources of the convalescent and acute COVID-19 samples.

The CDR3 has 15 residues. The V segment lost 0 bases and the J segment 3 bases; nucleotides outside the gene matches: 7. Germline CDR1 reads GTSNPN; CDR2 reads SVGIG (reference sequence). TCRdb's table, derived via immunoSEQ multiplex PCR, lists solely in-frame clones and lacks some. Of roughly 200,000 clones in the sample, about 83% were seen once. The sequence came from a man aged 35 to 55 with active or convalescent COVID-19. The specimen was peripheral blood. V is TRBV30 and J is TRBJ2-7, with 8 bases identical to TRBD1. CDR3 sequence (DNA): TGTGCCTGGAGTGTAGGAGGGACAGGTAACTACGAGCAGTACTTC. Its protein product is CAWSVGGTGNYEQYF.